The source of this T cell receptor beta chain is a study of cytomegalovirus exposure and HLA in healthy donors. Study-level points and caveats: Researchers counted around 180 TCR beta chains as cytomegalovirus-associated.

In the case of this clone: Its target is not known.

The assay was immunoSEQ multiplex PCR, and TCRdb's table has in-frame clones only and misses some. There are 200,000 to 300,000 clones in the sample; around 90% occur only once, and approximately 3% lies in the top ten. Germline assignment: CDR1 SEHNR and CDR2 FQNEAQ (reference sequence). Trimming took 6 bases from V and 2 from J; bases not matched to a gene: 5. This CDR3 has 15 residues. Sequenced input: PBMCs. The sequence was collected from a woman in her thirties in good health and CMV-seronegative. The genes are TRBV7-9 and TRBJ2-2, with 8 positions matching TRBD2. The CDR3 spells CASRPGLDNTGELFF. CDR3 nucleotide sequence: TGTGCCAGCAGGCCGGGACTAGACAACACCGGGGAGCTGTTTTTT.